The 15 T cell receptor beta chains below come from one sample, sequenced in a study of blood T cell repertoires in COVID-19 (dated by TCRdb to 2020 to 2022). Preparation of the library involved the immunoSEQ multiplex PCR assay. TCRdb carries this immuneACCESS record with in-frame sequences only. Its versions omit some clonotypes, under half of them owing to an unresolved V gene in the studies checked, with the rest unexplained. The sample contains a few hundred thousand clones, roughly four fifths of them found a single time. 15% of the sample rests with the top ten. The specimen sequenced was PBMCs or T cells enriched from blood (not recorded which). The receptors derive from a man between 40 and 49 years old who had recovered from COVID-19.

The gene calls are TRBV14 and TRBJ2-1; 14 nucleotides agree with TRBD2. The trim removed 5 bases at V and 13 bases at J, leaving 7 bases unmatched. The CDR3 consists of 14 residues. CDR1 and CDR2 from the germline V gene are SGHDN and FVKESK. The CDR3 DNA is TGTGCCAGCAGCGTTGGGACTAGCGGGGGCACACAGTTCTTC. Protein: CASSVGTSGGTQFF.

The chain employs TRBV10-3 and TRBJ2-2; 14 bases agree with TRBD2. V dropped 9 bases and J dropped 6; count of bases not matched to a gene: 6. The germline CDR1 and CDR2 sequences are ENHRY and SYGVKD. This CDR3 has 15 amino acids. The CDR3 here is CAIAPGLAGAGELFF. CDR3 bases: TGTGCCATTGCCCCGGGACTAGCGGGAGCCGGGGAGCTGTTTTTT.

The CDR3 region is CASSADLSRVGYTF. In nucleotides, the CDR3 is TGTGCCAGCAGCGCGGACTTGTCGAGGGTGGGCTACACCTTC. The rearrangement uses TRBV9 and TRBJ1-2; no reliable D call. This CDR3 spans 14 amino acids. With 3 bases removed from V and 8 bases from J, the gap between germline ends came to 17 bases. From germline, CDR1 is SGDLS and CDR2 YYNGEE.

This sequence joins TRBV5-6 and TRBJ1-5; maybe TRBD1 (5 bases). V was pared by 3 bases and J by 0 bases, with 7 bases between. There are 14 residues in the CDR3. Per the germline V gene, CDR1 is SGHDT and CDR2 is YYEEEE. The CDR3 DNA reads as TGTGCCAGCAGCTCGACAGCTAGCAATCAGCCCCAGCATTTT. This gives the protein CASSSTASNQPQHF.

This sequence joins TRBV5-1 and TRBJ2-7, with 7 positions matching TRBD2. Losses at the gene ends were 2 bases for V and 0 bases for J; bases not matched to a gene: 5. The CDR3 runs 15 residues. CDR1 and CDR2 (germline): SGHRS, YFSETQ. The CDR3 sequence: CASSFTGTNSYEQYF. The CDR3 bases are TGCGCCAGCAGCTTTACCGGGACTAACTCCTACGAGCAGTACTTC.

V and J are TRBV4-1 and TRBJ2-5; 8 nucleotides agree with TRBD1. In germline, CDR1 is MGHRA, CDR2 YSYEKL. Trimming took 0 bases from V and 5 from J; bases not matched to a gene: 17. The CDR3 is made up of 19 amino acids. As DNA, the CDR3 is TGCGCCAGCAGCCAAGAAGGACAGGGCCCGTCCTCTCTAGCCGAGACCCAGTACTTC. Translation: CASSQEGQGPSSLAETQYF.

V gene TRBV2 combines with J gene TRBJ1-6; 9 bases fit TRBD1. Germline V gives CDR1 SNHLY, CDR2 FYNNEI. J gave up 7 bases and V 3 bases, and 7 bases lay outside the gene matches. CDR3 length: 16 amino acids. DNA of the CDR3: TGTGCCAGCAGTGACCGGACAGGGGCTCCAAATTCACCCCTCCACTTT. Translating gives CASSDRTGAPNSPLHF. The whole variable domain, filled in from reference TRBV2 and TRBJ1-6, reads EPEVTQTPSHQVTQMGQEVILRCVPISNHLYFYWYRQILGQKVEFLVSFYNNEISEKSEIFDDQFSVERPDGSNFTLKIRSTKLEDSAMYFCASSDRTGAPNSPLHFGNGTRLTVT.

In nucleotides, the CDR3 is TGTGCCAGTAGCCGGACTAGCCTGGGGGGATACGAGCAGTACTTC. This gives the protein CASSRTSLGGYEQYF. The gene calls are TRBV19 and TRBJ2-7, with 8 bases lining up with TRBD2. The CDR3 is 15 residues long. Losses at the gene ends were 6 bases for V and 4 bases for J; bases not matched to a gene: 11. CDR1 is LNHDA and CDR2 is SQIVND in the germline V gene (reference sequence).

The chain joins TRBV18 to TRBJ1-5; perhaps TRBD1 as D (6 bases). Looked up from germline, CDR1 is KGHSH and CDR2 is LQKENI. The CDR3 has 17 amino acids. Trimming shortened V by 4 bases and J by 0 bases, and 16 bases separated the two germline ends. CDR3 in amino acids: CASSLNRDTASNQPQHF. Here the CDR3 DNA reads TGTGCCAGCTCACTGAACCGGGACACCGCTAGCAATCAGCCCCAGCATTTT.

The chain employs TRBV5-6 and TRBJ1-2; D might be TRBD1 (5 bases). V was pared by 4 bases and J by 7 bases, with 11 bases between. There are 12 residues in the CDR3. The V gene's germline CDR1 is SGHDT and CDR2 YYEEEE. In DNA form, the CDR3 reads TGTGCCAGCAGCCCCGGACAATCTGGCTACACCTTC. Its translation: CASSPGQSGYTF.

This clone was seen only once. The rearrangement uses TRBV7-9 and TRBJ2-2; D ambiguous. The V end was cut by 2 bases, the J end by 3 bases, with 4 bases between. CDR1 and CDR2 (germline): SEHNR, FQNEAQ (reference sequence). This CDR3 spans 13 amino acids. CDR3 protein: CASSLLYTGELFF. In nucleotides, the CDR3 is TGTGCCAGCAGCTTACTGTACACCGGGGAGCTGTTTTTT.

This chain's CDR3 is CASSQGPRDSYGYTF. The CDR3 DNA reads as TGTGCCAGCAGCCAAGGGCCCCGGGACAGCTATGGCTACACCTTC. This sequence joins TRBV3-1 (or the pseudogene TRBV3-2) and TRBJ1-2; 7 positions match TRBD1. CDR3 length: 15 residues. V lost 1 base and J lost 4; bases outside the gene matches: 6. CDR1 and CDR2 from the germline V gene are LGHDT and YNNKEL (reference sequence).

Remarks on this clone: Other nucleotide sequences from this sample produce the same CDR3. The chain employs TRBV9 and TRBJ1-1; D unresolved. Between the trimmed V and J ends, which lost 2 bases and 1 base, there was a span of 6 bases. From germline, CDR1 is SGDLS and CDR2 YYNGEE. The CDR3 sequence is 13 residues long. The CDR3 coding sequence is TGTGCCAGCAGCGTTGCAGGGAACACTGAAGCTTTCTTT. Protein sequence: CASSVAGNTEAFF.

The chain combines TRBV7-2 with TRBJ2-3; 7 nucleotides match TRBD2. Unmatched junction bases numbered 6, after V lost 6 bases and J lost 0 bases. This CDR3 has 15 residues. Germline V CDR1 and CDR2: SGHTA, FQGNSA. This CDR3 reads CASSSPSGSTDTQYF. The DNA for the CDR3 is TGTGCCAGCAGTTCCCCTAGCGGTAGCACAGATACGCAGTATTTT. Filled out from reference TRBV7-2 and TRBJ2-3, the complete variable domain reads GAGVSQSPSNKVTEKGKDVELRCDPISGHTALYWYRQSLGQGLEFLIYFQGNSAPDKSGLPSDRFSAERTGGSVSTLTIQRTQQEDSAVYLCASSSPSGSTDTQYFGPGTRLTVL.

The V call is TRBV23-1, the J call TRBJ2-2, with 7 bases matching TRBD1. TRBV23-1 is flagged as an ORF with uncertain function. The CDR3 contains 16 residues. The V and J ends lost 7 bases and 1 base, in that order; junction bases with no gene match: 9. The CDR3 reads CASTHWTGKNTGELFF. DNA of the CDR3: TGCGCCAGCACCCATTGGACAGGAAAGAACACCGGGGAGCTGTTTTTT.